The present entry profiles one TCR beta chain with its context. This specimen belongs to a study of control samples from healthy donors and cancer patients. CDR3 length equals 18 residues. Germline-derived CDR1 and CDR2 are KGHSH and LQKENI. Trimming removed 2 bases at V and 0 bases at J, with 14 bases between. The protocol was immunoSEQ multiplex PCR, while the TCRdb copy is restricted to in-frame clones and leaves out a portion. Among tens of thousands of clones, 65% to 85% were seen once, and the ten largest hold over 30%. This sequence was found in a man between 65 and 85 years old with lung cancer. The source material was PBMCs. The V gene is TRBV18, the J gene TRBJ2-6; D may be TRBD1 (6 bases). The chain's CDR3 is CASSPEGGSTSGANVLTF. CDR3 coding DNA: TGTGCCAGCTCACCAGAAGGGGGATCAACCTCTGGGGCCAACGTCCTGACTTTC.